Given below is one T cell receptor beta chain in context. Its specificity is not known. CD4+ T cells from unexposed donors were obtained before the COVID-19 pandemic (2011-2018). CD4+ T cells were isolated from the cells after 10 days of culture. As cell numbers allowed, unexposed-donor CD4+ T cells faced SARS-CoV-2 S/N and four cold-coronavirus spikes. The V segment lost 0 bases and the J segment 0 bases; nucleotides outside the gene matches: 4. Germline-derived CDR1 and CDR2 are LGHNA and YNFKEQ. This CDR3 spans 17 amino acids. This record comes from a study of CD4 T cells in relation to SARS-CoV-2 and coronaviruses. Study details: TCR beta CDR3s were sequenced after approximately 11-day antigen culture of PBMCs.

TCRdb's table, derived via immunoSEQ multiplex PCR, lists solely in-frame clones and lacks some. The table lists approximately 11,000 clones, 65% to 75% of them singletons. General observations from the study: Crossreactivity was assessed only for spike protein, not other viral proteins.

The TCR was taken from a human donor in good health. The rearrangement uses TRBV4-2 and TRBJ1-3; 8 bases align to TRBD1. The sample was CD4+ T cells from PBMCs, cultured in vitro. CDR3 nucleotides: TGTGCCAGCAGCCAAGATTGGCAGGGGGCCTCTGGAAACACCATATATTTT. This translates into CASSQDWQGASGNTIYF.